This T cell receptor (beta chain) was sequenced in a study of blood T cell repertoires in COVID-19. Study as a whole: COVID-19 samples, acute and convalescent, were from the United States, Italy and Spain. Nucleic acid was either cDNA or gDNA, and it came from T cells, B-cell-depleted T cells, or PBMCs.

The germline V and J ends were trimmed by 8 bases and 4 bases, with 14 bases remaining between them. Germline values: CDR1 MNHEY, CDR2 SVGAGI. The CDR3 length is 13 residues. Per the study methods: How many nucleated cells were present was estimated from reference gene primer amplification. Libraries were prepared by immunoSEQ multiplex PCR; TCRdb keeps only in-frame clonotypes and omits some of them. The V and J calls and clone size are taken from that table; D and trimming were inferred from the DNA. Altogether around 110,000 clones are present, approximately 84% being singletons, with the ten largest covering approximately 1.3%.

The receptor was derived from a middle-aged man with acute or convalescent COVID-19. Sequenced: peripheral blood. The rearrangement joins TRBV6-5 to TRBJ1-2; tentatively, D is TRBD1 (5 bases). The CDR3 DNA sequence: TGTGCCAGCCAGGGAAGAGTAGGCTATGGCTACACCTTC. Residues: CASQGRVGYGYTF.